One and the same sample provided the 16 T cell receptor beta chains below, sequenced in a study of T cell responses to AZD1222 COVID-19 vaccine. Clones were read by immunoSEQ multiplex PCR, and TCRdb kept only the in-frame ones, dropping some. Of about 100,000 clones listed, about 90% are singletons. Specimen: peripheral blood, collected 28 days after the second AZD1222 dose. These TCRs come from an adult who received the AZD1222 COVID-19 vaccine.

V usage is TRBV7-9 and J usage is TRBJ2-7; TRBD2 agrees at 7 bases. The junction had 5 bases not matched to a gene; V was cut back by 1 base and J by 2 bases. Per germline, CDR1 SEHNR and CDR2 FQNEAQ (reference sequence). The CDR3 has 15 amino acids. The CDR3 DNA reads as TGTGCCAGCAGCTTAGGGTCTAGCGGAACCTACGAGCAGTACTTC. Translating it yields CASSLGSSGTYEQYF. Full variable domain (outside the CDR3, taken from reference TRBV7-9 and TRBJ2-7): DTGVSQNPRHKITKRGQNVTFRCDPISEHNRLYWYRQTLGQGPEFLTYFQNEAQLEKSRLLSDRFSAERPKGSFSTLEIQRTEQGDSAMYLCASSLGSSGTYEQYFGPGTRLTVT.

CDR3 in DNA: TGTGCCAGCAGCTTAGGGGGCCTCTATGGCTACACCTTC. Its protein is CASSLGGLYGYTF. The chain recombines TRBV11-2 with TRBJ1-2; D perhaps matches TRBD1 (5 bases). There are 13 residues in the CDR3. V lost 1 base, J lost 4 bases, and 7 bases lay in between. The germline CDR1 and CDR2 sequences are SGHAT and FQNNGV.

CDR3 sequence: CASSPGLSFGELFF. The DNA of the CDR3 is TGTGCCAGCAGCCCGGGACTCTCGTTCGGGGAGCTGTTTTTT. The gene calls are TRBV5-4 and TRBJ2-2; a possible D gene is TRBD2 (6 bases). Germline CDR1 reads SGHNT; CDR2 reads YYREEE (reference sequence). Trimming cost V 4 bases and J 7 bases, with 14 bases left between them. CDR3 length: 14 residues.

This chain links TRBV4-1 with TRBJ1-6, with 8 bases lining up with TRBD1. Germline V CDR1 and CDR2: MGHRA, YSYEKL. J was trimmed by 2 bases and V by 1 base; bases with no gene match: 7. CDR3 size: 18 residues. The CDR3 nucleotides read TGCGCCAGCAGCCAAGGGATAGCAGGGGGCGCCTATAATTCACCCCTCCACTTT. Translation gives CASSQGIAGGAYNSPLHF.

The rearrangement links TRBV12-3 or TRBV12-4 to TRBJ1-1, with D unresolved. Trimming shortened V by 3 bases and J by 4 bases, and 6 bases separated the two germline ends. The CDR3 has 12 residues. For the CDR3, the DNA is TGTGCCAGCAGTTTTTGGGGCACTGAAGCTTTCTTT. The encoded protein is CASSFWGTEAFF.

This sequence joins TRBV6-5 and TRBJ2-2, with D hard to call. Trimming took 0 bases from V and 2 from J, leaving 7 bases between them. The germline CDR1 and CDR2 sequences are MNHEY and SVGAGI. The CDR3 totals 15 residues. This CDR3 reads CASSYSSVNTGELFF. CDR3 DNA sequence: TGTGCCAGCAGTTACTCCAGCGTAAACACCGGGGAGCTGTTTTTT.

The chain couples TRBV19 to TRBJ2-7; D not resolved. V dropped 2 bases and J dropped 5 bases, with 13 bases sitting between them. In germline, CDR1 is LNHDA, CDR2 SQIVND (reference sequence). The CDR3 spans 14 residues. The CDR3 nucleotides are TGTGCCAGTAGTATATCTCCGGCCATCCACGAGCAGTACTTC. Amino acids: CASSISPAIHEQYF.

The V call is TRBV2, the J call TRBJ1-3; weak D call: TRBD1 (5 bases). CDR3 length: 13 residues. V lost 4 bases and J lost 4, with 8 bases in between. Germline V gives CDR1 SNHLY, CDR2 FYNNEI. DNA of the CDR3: TGTGCCAGCAGTGGACAGTTCGGAAACACCATATATTTT. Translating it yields CASSGQFGNTIYF.

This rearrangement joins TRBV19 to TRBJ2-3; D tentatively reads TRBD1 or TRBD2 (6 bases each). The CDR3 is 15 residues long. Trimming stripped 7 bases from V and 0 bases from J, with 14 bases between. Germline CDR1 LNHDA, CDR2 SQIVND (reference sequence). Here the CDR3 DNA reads TGTGCCAGTAAGACGGGGGACACTAGCACAGATACGCAGTATTTT. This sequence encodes CASKTGDTSTDTQYF.

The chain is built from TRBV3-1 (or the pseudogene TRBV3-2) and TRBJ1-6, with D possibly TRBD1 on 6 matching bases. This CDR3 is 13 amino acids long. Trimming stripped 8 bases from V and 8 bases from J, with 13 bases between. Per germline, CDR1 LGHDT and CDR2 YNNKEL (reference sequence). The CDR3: CASSRRGDSPLHF. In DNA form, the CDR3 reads TGTGCCAGCTCGAGGAGGGGGGATTCACCCCTCCACTTT.

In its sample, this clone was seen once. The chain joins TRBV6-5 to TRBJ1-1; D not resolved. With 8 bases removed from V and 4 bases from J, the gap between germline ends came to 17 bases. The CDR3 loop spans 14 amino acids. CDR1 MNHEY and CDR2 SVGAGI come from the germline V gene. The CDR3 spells CASAPGGLSTEAFF. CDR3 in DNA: TGTGCCAGCGCCCCGGGAGGATTGTCCACTGAAGCTTTCTTT.

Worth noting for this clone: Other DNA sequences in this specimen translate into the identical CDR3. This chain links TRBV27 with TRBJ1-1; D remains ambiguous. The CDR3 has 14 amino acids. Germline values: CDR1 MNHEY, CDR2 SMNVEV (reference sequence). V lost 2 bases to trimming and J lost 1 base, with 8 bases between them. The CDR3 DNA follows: TGTGCCAGCAGTTTAAGGCAGGCGAACACTGAAGCTTTCTTT. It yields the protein CASSLRQANTEAFF.

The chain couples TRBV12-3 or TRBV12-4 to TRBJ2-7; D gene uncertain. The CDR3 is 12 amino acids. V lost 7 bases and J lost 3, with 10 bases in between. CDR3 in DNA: TGTGCCAGCACTGACACTGACTACGAGCAGTACTTC. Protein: CASTDTDYEQYF.

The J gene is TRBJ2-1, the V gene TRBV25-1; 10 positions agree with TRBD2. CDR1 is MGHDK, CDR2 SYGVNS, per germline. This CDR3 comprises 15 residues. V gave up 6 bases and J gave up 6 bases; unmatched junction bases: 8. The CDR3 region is CASREGRLAGNEQFF. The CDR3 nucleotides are TGTGCCAGCAGGGAGGGGCGACTAGCGGGCAATGAGCAGTTCTTC.

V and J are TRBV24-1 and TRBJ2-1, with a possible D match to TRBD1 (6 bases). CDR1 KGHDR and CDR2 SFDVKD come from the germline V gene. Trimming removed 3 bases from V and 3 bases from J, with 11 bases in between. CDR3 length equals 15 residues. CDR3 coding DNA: TGTGCCACCAGTGATCCCGGGACACACTACAATGAGCAGTTCTTC. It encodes CATSDPGTHYNEQFF.

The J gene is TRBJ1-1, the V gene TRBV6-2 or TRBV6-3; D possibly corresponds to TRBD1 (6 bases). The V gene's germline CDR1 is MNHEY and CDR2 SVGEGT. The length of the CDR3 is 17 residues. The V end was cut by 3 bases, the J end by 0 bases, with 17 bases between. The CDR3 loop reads CASSYASGEGMNTEAFF. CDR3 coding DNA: TGTGCCAGCAGTTATGCGTCAGGGGAGGGAATGAACACTGAAGCTTTCTTT.